This T cell receptor beta chain was documented in a study of T cell responses to AZD1222 COVID-19 vaccine (dated by TCRdb to about 2021). Regarding the research as a whole: AZD1222 recipients with second doses at about 4 weeks or about 12 weeks were pooled, because spike-specific TCR depth and breadth did not differ between schedules. TCR sequencing covered approximately 230 trial participants: 200 to 220 given two doses of AZD1222 and approximately 26 given two doses of MenACWY control vaccine. Trial participants were enrolled by age into 18-55, 56-69 and 70-plus year subgroups, with around 150, 28 and 57 TCR-sequenced participants respectively.

The CDR3 regions of human TCRbeta chains were analyzed by immunosequencing. The source study handled its data this way. Repertoire TCRs were matched against a reference library of SARS-CoV-2-specific TCRs generated with the MIRA antigen-specificity platform. Breadth was defined as the fraction of unique TCRs that were SARS-CoV-2-associated, and depth was defined as the fraction of total T cells that were SARS-CoV-2-associated. Using the MIRA data, each spike-specific TCR was mapped to the spike region that the TCR reacts to and placed in a CD4 or CD8 class. Log10-transformed breadth and depth values were compared by one-way ANOVA with Sidak's multiple comparisons tests. TCRdb took this table from immuneACCESS and kept in-frame rearrangements with V and J called. Such tables lack part of the clones; where checked against another copy, unresolved V genes explain under half of the gap, and the rest is unexplained. D and trimming come from the DNA, and the V and J calls and clone size come from that table. Recorded for this sample are roughly 97,000 clones; approximately 90% of them occurred a single time. The ten largest clones capture just under 7.5% of the sample.

The paper's findings and limits, for the study overall: Participants were mostly white British and included more females than males, and it was suggested by the authors that clonal diversity may have been underestimated. Only a handful of AZD1222 recipients were SARS-CoV-2 seropositive at baseline, limiting conclusions about previously exposed vaccinees. Reportedly, close to half of the unique spike-specific TCRs recognized epitopes lying outside the regions that are mutated in the B.1.351 and B.1.1.7 variants. No day 14 peak-response samples were available, so repertoires were characterized only after the peak T cell response. Vaccine-associated CD4 TCRs spanned the whole spike protein, with dominant responses in regions 160-218 and 743-854. A significant rise in spike-specific TCR breadth and depth was observed after two AZD1222 doses relative to day 0 and relative to MenACWY recipients. The 56-69-year group was small, and its depth increase did not reach significance, likely because of low power.

The time point label, read with the paper, signifies: baseline before first vaccination. Vaccinee samples came from UK trials COV001 and COV002, including a single-blind randomized controlled phase 2/3 trial of AZD1222 (ChAdOx1 nCoV-19) in healthy adults. Trial participant PBMC samples were collected at day 0 and day 28 after the second dose for TCRbeta chain sequencing. Based on the germline V gene, the CDR1 and CDR2 sequences are MDHEN and SYDVKM. The CDR3, from cysteine to phenylalanine, totals 12 residues. Solely the CDR3 DNA is kept, with 36 bases framed from the first base. The junction carries 9 bases between V and J, which are trimmed by 6 bases and 4 bases respectively. This clone was seen a few times. There is no known antigen for this receptor. Within one base of it there is no much larger clone, and no base qualities were kept.

The material was peripheral blood, obtained on day 0 of AZD1222 vaccination. This receptor chain uses TRBV28 and TRBJ1-2; there is no confident call for the D gene. The TCR was taken from an adult in good health. The CDR3 in this case is CASSSTVYGYTF. DNA sequence: TGTGCCAGCAGCTCCACGGTCTATGGCTACACCTTC.